Each of the 9 T cell receptor beta chains below was sequenced from the same sample in a study of blood T cells in healthy people across ages. Sample-barcoded 5' priming and a J-beta primer mix drove a second PCR of roughly 6 to 12 cycles. One entry per CDR3 protein, called by TCRdb with MiXCR from the 5' RACE reads. There are 650,000 to 800,000 distinct CDR3 sequences in the sample; 40% to 50% occur only once, and roughly a fifth lies in the top ten. Sequencing was carried out using blood. The source is a man between 60 and 75 years old in good health.

Only a few counts were recorded for this clonotype. The V gene is TRBV10-3, the J gene TRBJ1-2; D is unresolved. V shed 8 bases and J shed 0 bases, with 13 bases lying between them. The CDR3 spans 14 residues. The germline V gene encodes CDR1 ENHRY and CDR2 SYGVKD. The CDR3 sequence: CAIFGGVPNYGYTF. The CDR3 region has the DNA TGTGCCATCTTCGGAGGAGTCCCTAACTATGGCTACACCTTC.

The chain carries TRBV5-5 and TRBJ2-3; D is possibly TRBD1 (7 bases). CDR3 length: 15 residues. The V gene's germline CDR1 is SGHKS and CDR2 YYEKEE (reference sequence). Trimming stripped 4 bases from V and 7 bases from J, with 19 bases between. This CDR3 reads CASSPQGGIAYTQYF. The CDR3 bases are TGTGCCAGCAGCCCGCAGGGGGGAATCGCTTATACGCAGTATTTT.

CDR3 DNA sequence: TGCAGCGGTGTAGTGGGTGGCGAGCAGTACTTC. This encodes CSGVVGGEQYF. This chain uses TRBV29-1 with TRBJ2-5; no reliable D call. The J call may be mistaken, given a closer DNA end match to TRBJ2-7. CDR3 length: 11 residues. CDR1 is SQVTM, CDR2 ANQGSEA, per germline.

The chain links TRBV2 to TRBJ1-2, with 8 bases fitting TRBD1. In germline, CDR1 is SNHLY, CDR2 FYNNEI. Losses at the gene ends were 6 bases for V and 5 bases for J; bases not matched to a gene: 5. The CDR3 is 13 amino acids. The DNA for the CDR3 is TGTGCCAGCAGACAGGGGGAGACGTATGGCTACACCTTC. Translated, it gives CASRQGETYGYTF.

This clonotype has just a few counts. This chain links TRBV4-3 with TRBJ2-1; D call uncertain. The J call may be in error: the DNA end matches TRBJ2-7 better. Germline V lookup: CDR1 LGHNA, CDR2 YSLEER. The CDR3 runs to 15 residues. DNA for the CDR3: TGCGCCAGCAGCCAAGATAAGCGTTCCTACAATGAGCAGTACTTC. Amino acid sequence: CASSQDKRSYNEQYF.

This chain links TRBV11-2 with TRBJ2-3, with 8 bases identical to TRBD2. The CDR3 totals 16 residues. Germline-derived CDR1 and CDR2 are SGHAT and FQNNGV. Germline trimming cut 1 base from V and 2 bases from J; bases unmatched to any gene: 5. This CDR3 is CASSLVERGHTDTQYF. The CDR3 DNA reads as TGTGCCAGCAGCTTAGTGGAGCGGGGGCACACAGATACGCAGTATTTT.

This clonotype was detected only a few times. The chain has TRBV6-2 or TRBV6-3 and TRBJ2-5; D is perhaps TRBD1 (5 bases). Trimming took off 10 bases at V and 2 bases at J, with 11 bases between the two ends. Per the germline V gene, CDR1 is MNHEY and CDR2 is SVGEGT. The CDR3 length is 12 residues. The CDR3 loop is CATVDRQETQYF. The CDR3 nucleotides are TGTGCCACCGTTGACAGACAAGAGACCCAGTACTTC.

About this clonotype: A much larger clone sits a single nucleotide away, making a read error possible. V gene TRBV29-1 combines with J gene TRBJ2-3; 8 positions agree with TRBD2. The germline gives CDR1 SQVTM, CDR2 ANQGSEA. The CDR3 extends over 16 amino acids. Trimming at V came to 7 bases and at J to 0 bases, leaving 12 bases not matched to a gene. CDR3 bases: TGCAGCGCCTGGACTAGCAGGGGACCTAGCACAGATACGCAGTATTTT. Translated: CSAWTSRGPSTDTQYF.

V and J are TRBV13 and TRBJ2-1, with a possible D match to TRBD2 (7 bases). This CDR3 has 16 amino acids. Germline-derived CDR1 and CDR2 are PRHDT and FYEKMQ (reference sequence). The V end was cut by 4 bases, the J end by 12 bases, with 25 bases between. CDR3: CASSSGLVGARDGQFF. CDR3 nucleotide sequence: TGTGCCAGCAGCTCCGGACTAGTGGGGGCACGCGATGGGCAGTTCTTC.